The 26 T cell receptor beta chains below come from one sample, sequenced in a study of neurological immune-mediated disorders. TCRdb fed the 5' RACE reads into MiXCR, producing one record per CDR3 protein. The sample yields around 30,000 distinct CDR3 sequences, 12% seen once. Source material: PBMCs. The receptors derive from a man in his sixties in good health.

This clonotype was seen repeatedly, ten times or more. This rearrangement joins TRBV13 to TRBJ1-1, with D possibly TRBD1 on 5 matching bases. This CDR3 comprises 12 residues. V lost 5 bases, J lost 5 bases, and 9 bases lay in between. The germline gives CDR1 PRHDT, CDR2 FYEKMQ (reference sequence). CDR3 protein: CASSGGRTEAFF. CDR3 coding DNA: TGTGCCAGCAGCGGGGGTCGAACTGAAGCTTTCTTT.

This clonotype was detected only a few times. This chain's CDR3 is CASSPRTGAYEQYF. CDR3 DNA: TGCGCCAGCAGCCCACGGACAGGGGCCTACGAGCAGTACTTC. This chain joins TRBV4-3 and TRBJ2-7; 9 bases match TRBD1. Trimming took 4 bases from V and 2 from J; bases not matched to a gene: 3. The CDR3 totals 14 residues. Germline V gives CDR1 LGHNA, CDR2 YSLEER.

There are many counts of this clonotype. V gene TRBV5-1 combines with J gene TRBJ2-7; D call uncertain. CDR3 length: 13 residues. The V end lost 0 bases, the J end lost 3 bases, and 7 bases lay between the germline ends. Germline-derived CDR1 and CDR2 are SGHRS and YFSETQ. CDR3 residues: CASSLVGYYEQYF. DNA for the CDR3: TGCGCCAGCAGCTTGGTTGGGTACTACGAGCAGTACTTC.

The table lists this clonotype with many counts. J is TRBJ2-2 and V is TRBV5-1; the D gene could be TRBD1 or TRBD2 (5 bases each). The V and J ends lost 0 bases and 8 bases respectively, with 11 bases between them. Germline CDR1 reads SGHRS; CDR2 reads YFSETQ. This CDR3 has 14 residues. In DNA form, the CDR3 reads TGCGCCAGCAGCTTGGATGGGGGAGCTGGGGAGCTGTTTTTT. This translates into CASSLDGGAGELFF.

The table lists this clonotype with many counts. The chain's CDR3 is CASSRRGGGFETQYF. CDR3 coding DNA: TGTGCCAGCAGTAGAAGGGGTGGTGGGTTCGAGACCCAGTACTTC. V is TRBV6-5 and J is TRBJ2-5; D may be TRBD1 (5 bases). The CDR3 has 15 amino acids. From germline, CDR1 is MNHEY and CDR2 SVGAGI. Trimming stripped 5 bases from V and 5 bases from J, with 18 bases between.

This clonotype has at least ten counts. The V call is TRBV29-1, the J call TRBJ2-7, with TRBD2 matching 8 bases. CDR3 length equals 12 residues. CDR1 is SQVTM and CDR2 is ANQGSEA in the germline V gene. The J segment lost 5 bases and the V segment lost 1 base, leaving 1 base of the junction unmatched. CDR3 nucleotides: TGCAGCGTTGAAGGACTAGCGAACGAGCAGTACTTC. It translates to CSVEGLANEQYF.

This clonotype was seen many times. V and J are TRBV12-3 or TRBV12-4 and TRBJ2-5, with D maybe TRBD2 (6 bases). V was pared by 3 bases and J by 3 bases, with 8 bases between. CDR3 size: 13 residues. The CDR3 sequence is CASSLWGEETQYF. The CDR3 DNA reads as TGTGCCAGCAGTTTGTGGGGGGAAGAGACCCAGTACTTC.

This clonotype came up many times. This sequence joins TRBV5-1 and TRBJ2-7; 7 bases are shared with TRBD1. V was clipped by 2 bases and J by 1 base; unmatched bases: 3. The CDR3 covers 14 residues. Germline CDR1 is SGHRS and CDR2 is YFSETQ. The CDR3 region is CASSFGTDSYEQYF. Written as DNA, the CDR3 is TGCGCCAGCAGCTTCGGGACAGATTCCTACGAGCAGTACTTC.

In its sample, this clonotype was seen many times. J is TRBJ1-2 and V is TRBV20-1; 11 nucleotides align to TRBD1. In germline, CDR1 is DFQATT, CDR2 SNEGSKA (reference sequence). V lost 5 bases to trimming and J lost 8 bases; unmatched junction nucleotides: 10. This CDR3 is 14 amino acids long. This CDR3 reads CSAGRTGGRGGYTF. The CDR3 bases are TGCAGTGCTGGACGGACAGGGGGCCGAGGAGGCTACACCTTC.

Remarks on this clonotype: Possible read error: a much larger clone is one base away. The CDR3 does not close with the conserved phenylalanine or tryptophan, likely indicating a read error. This CDR3 is CSASGGTHQPQHS. CDR3 in DNA: TGCAGTGCTAGCGGGGGGACCCATCAGCCCCAGCATTCT. V is TRBV20-1 and J is TRBJ1-5, with D possibly being TRBD1 (5 bases). The CDR3 has 13 residues. CDR1 and CDR2 from the germline V gene are DFQATT and SNEGSKA (reference sequence). V was clipped by 3 bases and J by 5 bases, with 11 bases between them.

The genes are TRBV2 and TRBJ2-7; no firm D call. The germline gives CDR1 SNHLY, CDR2 FYNNEI. The CDR3 extends over 14 amino acids. Trimming took 6 bases from V and 2 from J, leaving 14 bases between them. The CDR3 DNA sequence: TGTGCCAGCAGATTTCATGTACTAACCTACGAGCAGTACTTC. Translating it yields CASRFHVLTYEQYF.

For this clonotype: A much more abundant neighbour one base away suggests this may be a read error. V usage is TRBV6-6 and J usage is TRBJ1-1; a weak D match, TRBD1 (5 bases). The CDR3 is made up of 14 amino acids. Germline V gives CDR1 MNHNY, CDR2 SVGAGI (reference sequence). This CDR3 reads CVSGAGQGGTEAFF. Written as DNA, the CDR3 is TGTGTCAGCGGCGCTGGGCAGGGTGGAACTGAAGCTTTCTTT.

This clonotype rates as medium-sized (0.01 to 0.1%). The chain couples TRBV27 to TRBJ1-1; 8 bases are a match to TRBD1. Trimming removed 5 bases from V and 6 bases from J; junction bases left unmatched: 14. Germline CDR1 and CDR2: MNHEY and SMNVEV (reference sequence). The CDR3 has 16 amino acids. CDR3 DNA: TGTGCCAGCAGTCTCTTTCCAGGGGGCAGGAGGGCTGAAGCTTTCTTT. Protein product: CASSLFPGGRRAEAFF.

This clonotype was counted at least ten times. The chain has TRBV12-3 or TRBV12-4 and TRBJ1-1; 7 bases are a match to TRBD1. This CDR3 comprises 17 residues. The J segment lost 7 bases and the V segment lost 2 bases, leaving 16 bases of the junction unmatched. The CDR3 here is CASSLQQGPSMGGEAFF. In DNA form, the CDR3 reads TGTGCCAGCAGTTTACAACAGGGGCCTTCTATGGGGGGTGAAGCTTTCTTT.

This clonotype has ten or more counts. The chain carries TRBV18 and TRBJ2-1, with D possibly called TRBD1 or TRBD2 (5 bases each). CDR1 and CDR2 (germline): KGHSH, LQKENI. V was cut by 3 bases and J by 7 bases, with 13 bases left in between. This CDR3 has 14 residues. DNA for the CDR3: TGTGCCAGCTCACCGGGGGTCGTGCAGAATGAGCAGTTCTTC. The encoded protein is CASSPGVVQNEQFF.

At least ten counts were recorded for this clonotype. The DNA for the CDR3 is TGTGCCAGCAGTCAAACAGGGGACGAGCAGTACGTC. This sequence encodes CASSQTGDEQYV. The chain uses TRBV7-9 and TRBJ2-7; the match to TRBD1 covers 7 bases. J gave up 5 bases and V 6 bases, and 4 bases lay outside the gene matches. Germline assignment: CDR1 SEHNR and CDR2 FQNEAQ (reference sequence). The CDR3 covers 12 residues.

This clonotype was seen more than once but under ten times. This clone may be a read error of a much larger clone one base away. CDR3 sequence: CANSLITANYEQYF. The CDR3 DNA sequence: TGTGCCAACAGCTTGATCACGGCGAACTACGAGCAGTACTTC. V usage is TRBV5-5 and J usage is TRBJ2-7; D remains unclear. CDR1 and CDR2 (germline): SGHKS, YYEKEE (reference sequence). The CDR3 has 14 residues.

This clonotype was seen repeatedly, ten times or more. The V gene is TRBV7-2, the J gene TRBJ2-7; D ambiguous. The CDR3 runs to 15 residues. Germline V gives CDR1 SGHTA, CDR2 FQGNSA. Trimming removed 2 bases from V and 2 bases from J, with 13 bases in between. This CDR3 is CASSLFGNNPYEQYF. The CDR3 DNA reads as TGTGCCAGCAGCTTATTCGGCAACAATCCCTACGAGCAGTACTTC.

This clonotype came up many times. This rearrangement joins TRBV12-3 or TRBV12-4 to TRBJ1-3, with TRBD1 as a possible D gene (5 bases). The length of the CDR3 is 13 residues. Trimming took off 8 bases at V and 0 bases at J, with 8 bases between the two ends. In DNA form, the CDR3 reads TGTGCCAGCGAGCAGGGCTCTGGAAACACCATATATTTT. Amino acid sequence: CASEQGSGNTIYF.

In its sample, this clonotype ranks as medium-sized. The chain carries TRBV10-3 and TRBJ1-4, with 7 nucleotides matching TRBD1. CDR1 is ENHRY and CDR2 is SYGVKD in the germline V gene. The CDR3 has 15 residues. The V and J ends lost 4 bases and 5 bases, in that order; junction bases with no gene match: 7. CDR3 bases: TGTGCCATCAGTGCCGGCAGGGGGACGAATGAAAAACTGTTTTTT. It specifies CAISAGRGTNEKLFF.

This clonotype was counted at least ten times. The chain joins TRBV3-1 to TRBJ2-5, with D unclear. The CDR3 consists of 16 residues. Trimming removed 1 base at V and 2 bases at J, with 14 bases between. The germline gives CDR1 LGHDT, CDR2 YNNKEL (reference sequence). DNA for the CDR3: TGTGCCAGCAGCCAAGGGGCCGCCGTGATACAAGAGACCCAGTACTTC. It specifies CASSQGAAVIQETQYF.

At least ten counts were recorded for this clonotype. The chain employs TRBV5-1 and TRBJ2-2; D gene unclear. The CDR3 is 16 residues long. Trimming left V 3 bases short and J 0 bases short, with 12 bases between. The germline gives CDR1 SGHRS, CDR2 YFSETQ. The CDR3 loop reads CASSWSGGTNTGELFF. Written as DNA, the CDR3 is TGCGCCAGCAGCTGGTCTGGCGGAACGAACACCGGGGAGCTGTTTTTT. The full variable domain, rest sourced from reference TRBV5-1 and TRBJ2-2, is KAGVTQTPRYLIKTRGQQVTLSCSPISGHRSVSWYQQTPGQGLQFLFEYFSETQRNKGNFPGRFSGRQFSNSRSEMNVSTLELGDSALYLCASSWSGGTNTGELFFGEGSRLTVL.

In its sample, this clonotype was seen many times. V is TRBV27 and J is TRBJ2-1; maybe TRBD2 (6 bases). CDR1 MNHEY and CDR2 SMNVEV come from the germline V gene (reference sequence). The V end was cut by 1 base, the J end by 5 bases, with 6 bases between. There are 13 residues in the CDR3. The CDR3 spells CASSLWGDNEQFF. CDR3 coding DNA: TGTGCCAGCAGTTTATGGGGGGACAATGAGCAGTTCTTC.

The sample holds many counts of this clonotype. The chain employs TRBV28 and TRBJ1-5, with no clear D. Germline loops: CDR1 MDHEN, CDR2 SYDVKM. Trimming cost V 3 bases and J 8 bases, with 8 bases left between them. The CDR3 spans 12 residues. The CDR3 spells CASSFLAKPQHF. The CDR3 DNA sequence: TGTGCCAGCAGTTTTTTGGCCAAGCCCCAGCATTTT.

Many counts were recorded for this clonotype. The rearrangement uses TRBV7-3 and TRBJ2-3; possible D gene TRBD1, 5 bases. This CDR3 has 15 amino acids. Germline V gene sequence: CDR1 SGHTA, CDR2 FQGTGA. Trimming cost V 4 bases and J 6 bases, with 17 bases left between them. CDR3 sequence (DNA): TGTGCCAGCAGCTCCGGTGGGGCGGATGAGGATACGCAGTATTTT. As protein: CASSSGGADEDTQYF. Combining the CDR3 with reference TRBV7-3 and TRBJ2-3 gives the whole variable domain GAGVSQTPSNKVTEKGKYVELRCDPISGHTALYWYRQSLGQGPEFLIYFQGTGAADDSGLPNDRFFAVRPEGSVSTLKIQRTERGDSAVYLCASSSGGADEDTQYFGPGTRLTVL.

This clonotype was seen ten or more times. This chain links TRBV20-1 with TRBJ1-6; the D gene is possibly TRBD1 (6 bases). The CDR3 has 16 amino acids. Germline V lookup: CDR1 DFQATT, CDR2 SNEGSKA (reference sequence). V lost 0 bases and J 5 bases, leaving 14 bases between the germline ends. The CDR3 region has the DNA TGCAGTGCTAGAGATCCGACGACAGGAGATAATTCACCCCTCCACTTT. It codes for CSARDPTTGDNSPLHF.